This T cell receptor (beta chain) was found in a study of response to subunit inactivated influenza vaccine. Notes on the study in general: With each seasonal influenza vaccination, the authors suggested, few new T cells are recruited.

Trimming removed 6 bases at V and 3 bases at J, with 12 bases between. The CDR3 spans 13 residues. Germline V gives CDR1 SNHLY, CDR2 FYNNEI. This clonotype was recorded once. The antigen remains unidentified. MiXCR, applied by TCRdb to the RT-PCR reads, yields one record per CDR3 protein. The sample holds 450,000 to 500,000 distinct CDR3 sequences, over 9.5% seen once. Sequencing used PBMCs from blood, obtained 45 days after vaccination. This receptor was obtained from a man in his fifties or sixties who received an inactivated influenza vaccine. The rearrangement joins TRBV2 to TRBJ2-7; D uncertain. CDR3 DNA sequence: TGTGCCAGCAGGCCCGGTGTGAGCTACGAGCAGTACTTC. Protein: CASRPGVSYEQYF.